The present T cell receptor beta chain was sequenced within a study of vaccination effects on CD4 cells after COVID-19. Turning to the study itself: It was a median of 72 days after the second dose that post-vaccine samples were obtained.

Assay used: immunoSEQ multiplex PCR; TCRdb lists only in-frame clones, some missing. Of tens of thousands of clones listed, around 70% are singletons. Before sequencing took place, the ViraFEST assay used viral peptide pools to expand antigen-specific CD4+ T cells. Subsequent to a culture period of 10 to 11 days, CD4+ T cells were isolated. Participants got two doses of BNT162b2 or mRNA-1273 vaccine. Concerning this clone: Its matching antigen is unknown.

The V end was cut by 3 bases, the J end by 1 base, with 10 bases between. The CDR3 has 15 residues. CDR1 and CDR2 from the germline V gene are LGHNA and YSLEER. The chain combines TRBV4-3 with TRBJ1-3, with D possibly being TRBD1 (6 bases). The sequences come from CD4+ T cells from PBMCs cultured with HCoV-229E spike peptides, collected after COVID-19 vaccination. The receptor comes from a human donor who received a COVID-19 vaccine. CDR3 region: CASSQGAISGNTIYF. In nucleotides, the CDR3 is TGCGCCAGCAGCCAGGGGGCCATATCTGGAAACACCATATATTTT.